This entry lists 24 T cell receptor beta chains sequenced from one sample in a study of beta chain features in type 1 diabetes. General study results and limits: Patients with Type 1 diabetes showed moderately but significantly shorter TCRB CDR3s in all four CD4+ subsets.

Expressed TCRB transcripts were sequenced because the entire RNA isolate underwent reverse transcription. The protocol was immunoSEQ multiplex PCR, while the TCRdb copy is restricted to in-frame clones and leaves out a portion. This sample has about 710,000 clones; 11% to 15% occur once, and the top ten carry just under 0.04%. No antigen has been identified for these receptors. What was sequenced was naive CD4+ T cells from blood. These receptors originate from a man aged 18 to 30 with type 1 diabetes.

This clone has more than one count but fewer than ten. The rearrangement uses TRBV7-2 and TRBJ2-1; D may be TRBD2 (6 bases). Germline lookup yields CDR1 SGHTA and CDR2 FQGNSA. Trimming took off 5 bases at V and 5 bases at J, with 13 bases between the two ends. The CDR3 totals 14 residues. As DNA, the CDR3 is TGTGCCAGCAGCGCAAGTAGCGGACACAATGAGCAGTTCTTC. As protein: CASSASSGHNEQFF.

In this sample, this clone turned up a few times. The rearrangement joins TRBV4-1 to TRBJ2-7; tentatively, D is TRBD2 (6 bases). Between the trimmed V and J ends, which lost 5 bases and 7 bases, there was a span of 15 bases. Germline values: CDR1 MGHRA, CDR2 YSYEKL. The CDR3 extends over 13 amino acids. CDR3 sequence (DNA): TGCGCCAGCAGCTTACTATGGGGAGGAGAGCAGTACTTC. It yields the protein CASSLLWGGEQYF.

This clone has just a few counts. V is TRBV4-1 and J is TRBJ1-3, with D unresolved. This CDR3 spans 17 amino acids. The V gene's germline CDR1 is MGHRA and CDR2 YSYEKL. Trimming pared 0 bases from V and 2 bases from J, leaving 14 bases between. The CDR3 DNA sequence: TGCGCCAGCAGCCAAGATCAATTCCGGGGTACTGGAAACACCATATATTTT. This encodes CASSQDQFRGTGNTIYF.

This clone was observed a few times. The rearrangement links TRBV7-9 to TRBJ1-4; TRBD1 might be the D (6 bases). The CDR3 is made up of 15 amino acids. V lost 7 bases and J 6 bases, leaving 18 bases between the germline ends. In germline, CDR1 is SEHNR, CDR2 FQNEAQ (reference sequence). This CDR3 reads CASTALPGGHEKLFF. CDR3 nucleotides: TGTGCCAGCACCGCCCTACCTGGGGGCCATGAAAAACTGTTTTTT.

The chain couples TRBV30 to TRBJ2-7, with TRBD2 matching 12 bases. V gave up 3 bases and J gave up 3 bases; unmatched junction bases: 0. Germline loops: CDR1 GTSNPN, CDR2 SVGIG (reference sequence). The CDR3 sequence is 13 residues long. The CDR3, as DNA: TGTGCCTGGAGGACTAGCGGGAGCTACGAGCAGTACTTC. This gives the protein CAWRTSGSYEQYF.

This clone appeared a few times. This likely reflects a read error, since a far larger clone is one base away. This CDR3 is also generated by other DNA sequences in the sample. The chain joins TRBV5-6 to TRBJ2-1; D is ambiguous. CDR1 is SGHDT and CDR2 is YYEEEE in the germline V gene. The CDR3 has 11 amino acids. The V end was cut by 2 bases, the J end by 4 bases, with 1 base between. DNA for the CDR3: TGTGCCAGCAGCTTATACAATGAGCAGTTCTTC. This translates into CASSLYNEQFF.

V gene TRBV29-1 combines with J gene TRBJ2-1; D possibly corresponds to TRBD2 (6 bases). The CDR3 runs 14 residues. The V gene's germline CDR1 is SQVTM and CDR2 ANQGSEA. Between the trimmed V and J ends, which lost 6 bases and 8 bases, there was a span of 20 bases. The CDR3 DNA reads as TGCAGCGTCCTAATCATCGGCGGGGTCTATGAGCAGTTCTTC. This gives the protein CSVLIIGGVYEQFF.

The chain has TRBV28 and TRBJ2-7; 8 nucleotides align to TRBD2. V lost 6 bases and J lost 3; bases outside the gene matches: 10. The CDR3 length is 15 residues. Germline V gene data show CDR1 as MDHEN and CDR2 as SYDVKM. The CDR3 DNA follows: TGTGCCAGCAGATCCGGGACGGGAGGGAACTACGAGCAGTACTTC. Its protein is CASRSGTGGNYEQYF.

This clone was observed a few times. The chain recombines TRBV28 with TRBJ2-1, with 15 bases identical to TRBD2. V lost 7 bases to trimming and J lost 12 bases; unmatched junction nucleotides: 10. Germline V gene lookup returns CDR1 MDHEN and CDR2 SYDVKM. The CDR3 is 15 amino acids. In nucleotides, the CDR3 is TGTGCCAGCAATTCGGGACTAGCGGGGGGAAGCGCGCAGTTCTTC. It specifies CASNSGLAGGSAQFF.

DNA of the CDR3: TGTGCCACCAGCAGAGATCCCGGGTTCACCGGGGAGCTGTTTTTT. This codes for CATSRDPGFTGELFF. The chain uses TRBV15 and TRBJ2-2; D not certain. V lost 0 bases, J lost 4 bases, and 9 bases lay in between. Germline CDR1 reads LNHNV; CDR2 reads YYDKDF (reference sequence). The CDR3 spans 15 residues.

This clone has just a few counts. This chain links TRBV9 with TRBJ1-2; 7 bases agree with TRBD1. V shed 3 bases and J 8 bases; nucleotides not matched to a gene: 7. The CDR3 is 13 residues long. Germline V lookup: CDR1 SGDLS, CDR2 YYNGEE. CDR3 loop: CASSATGVGGYTF. Written as DNA, the CDR3 is TGTGCCAGCAGCGCCACAGGGGTGGGAGGCTACACCTTC. Based on the CDR3 plus reference TRBV9 and TRBJ1-2, the full variable domain is DSGVTQTPKHLITATGQRVTLRCSPRSGDLSVYWYQQSLDQGLQFLIQYYNGEERAKGNILERFSAQQFPDLHSELNLSSLELGDSALYFCASSATGVGGYTFGSGTRLTVV.

The J gene is TRBJ1-1, the V gene TRBV18, with D maybe TRBD1 (5 bases). Germline V lookup: CDR1 KGHSH, CDR2 LQKENI. This CDR3 spans 13 amino acids. The germline V and J ends were trimmed by 5 bases and 9 bases, with 16 bases remaining between them. The CDR3 DNA reads TGTGCCAGCTCATCCGGCTTACAGGACCAAGCTTTCTTT. Residues: CASSSGLQDQAFF.

The chain uses TRBV5-1 and TRBJ1-2; D is perhaps TRBD1 (6 bases). The CDR3 is made up of 14 amino acids. Germline lookup yields CDR1 SGHRS and CDR2 YFSETQ. V dropped 3 bases and J dropped 5 bases, with 14 bases sitting between them. CDR3 protein: CASSWDDRRYGYTF. In DNA form, the CDR3 reads TGCGCCAGCAGCTGGGACGACAGGCGATATGGCTACACCTTC.

The chain joins TRBV28 to TRBJ2-7, with unresolved D. Per germline, CDR1 MDHEN and CDR2 SYDVKM. There are 12 residues in the CDR3. The germline V and J ends were trimmed by 6 bases and 3 bases, with 9 bases remaining between them. In DNA form, the CDR3 reads TGTGCCAGCAGGACCCAGAGCTACGAGCAGTACTTC. It translates to CASRTQSYEQYF.

A few counts support this clone. The chain employs TRBV27 and TRBJ1-6; D call uncertain. The V and J ends lost 6 bases and 10 bases respectively, with 16 bases between them. The germline CDR1 and CDR2 sequences are MNHEY and SMNVEV (reference sequence). The CDR3 is 14 amino acids. As DNA, the CDR3 is TGTGCCAGCAGACTAAATCTGGAGGGCTCACCCCTCCACTTT. Its protein is CASRLNLEGSPLHF.

The rearrangement uses TRBV4-2 and TRBJ2-7; 9 bases map to TRBD1. The CDR3 consists of 16 residues. V lost 0 bases, J lost 1 base, and 4 bases stayed unmatched. The V gene's germline CDR1 is LGHNA and CDR2 YNFKEQ. The CDR3 loop is CASSQDGDRVSYEQYF. The CDR3 nucleotides are TGTGCCAGCAGCCAAGATGGGGACAGGGTGTCCTACGAGCAGTACTTC.

This clone was detected only a few times. The chain combines TRBV9 with TRBJ2-1; D assignment may be TRBD1 or TRBD2 (6 bases each). The CDR3 loop spans 15 amino acids. With 0 bases removed from V and 4 bases from J, the gap between germline ends came to 11 bases. The germline V gene has CDR1 SGDLS and CDR2 YYNGEE. Here the CDR3 DNA reads TGTGCCAGCAGCGTAGAGGGGGGCCCATACAATGAGCAGTTCTTC. It codes for CASSVEGGPYNEQFF.

This clone turned up a few times. V is TRBV19 and J is TRBJ2-2; maybe TRBD1 (5 bases). The CDR3 is 13 amino acids. Germline V gives CDR1 LNHDA, CDR2 SQIVND (reference sequence). Trimming removed 9 bases from V and 1 base from J, with 9 bases in between. CDR3 in amino acids: CASRDRNTGELFF. The CDR3 DNA reads TGTGCCAGCCGAGACAGGAACACCGGGGAGCTGTTTTTT.

The CDR3, as DNA: TGTGCCAGCAGCCCCGTGAAGGGAAGCCAGCCCCAGCATTTT. As protein: CASSPVKGSQPQHF. This chain uses TRBV6-5 with TRBJ1-5; D unresolved. Germline CDR1 is MNHEY and CDR2 is SVGAGI. CDR3 length: 14 amino acids. The V gene lost 6 bases and the J gene lost 7 bases, with 16 bases spanning the gap.

This clone has a handful of counts. The CDR3 bases are TGTGCCTGGAGTAGGCTAACCTACGAGCAGTACTTC. Translation gives CAWSRLTYEQYF. The genes are TRBV30 and TRBJ2-7; D unclear. The CDR3 spans 12 residues. Germline lookup yields CDR1 GTSNPN and CDR2 SVGIG (reference sequence). Trimming took 2 bases from V and 2 from J, leaving 7 bases between them. The whole variable domain, filled in from reference TRBV30 and TRBJ2-7, reads SQTIHQWPATLVQPVGSPLSLECTVEGTSNPNLYWYRQAAGRGLQLLFYSVGIGQISSEVPQNLSASRPQDRQFILSSKKLLLSDSGFYLCAWSRLTYEQYFGPGTRLTVT.

J is TRBJ2-2 and V is TRBV5-1; TRBD2 matches 14 bases. CDR1 is SGHRS and CDR2 is YFSETQ in the germline V gene. V was pared by 3 bases and J by 0 bases, with 1 base of the junction left unmatched. CDR3 length equals 17 residues. This CDR3 is CASSSGLAGANTGELFF. The CDR3 DNA reads TGCGCCAGCAGCTCGGGACTAGCGGGGGCGAACACCGGGGAGCTGTTTTTT. The full variable domain, with the rest looked up from reference TRBV5-1 and TRBJ2-2, is KAGVTQTPRYLIKTRGQQVTLSCSPISGHRSVSWYQQTPGQGLQFLFEYFSETQRNKGNFPGRFSGRQFSNSRSEMNVSTLELGDSALYLCASSSGLAGANTGELFFGEGSRLTVL.

The V gene is TRBV5-4, the J gene TRBJ1-5; 9 bases are a match to TRBD1. V lost 4 bases and J lost 5; bases outside the gene matches: 1. The CDR3 runs to 13 residues. CDR1 is SGHNT and CDR2 is YYREEE in the germline V gene (reference sequence). CDR3 residues: CASSRDRDQPQHF. CDR3 bases: TGTGCCAGCAGCCGGGACAGGGATCAGCCCCAGCATTTT.

This clone has more than one count but fewer than ten. This rearrangement joins TRBV5-6 to TRBJ2-7; weak D call: TRBD2 (6 bases). The CDR3 extends over 14 amino acids. Germline V gene sequence: CDR1 SGHDT, CDR2 YYEEEE. Trimming removed 5 bases at V and 2 bases at J, with 14 bases between. CDR3 in amino acids: CASRMEGSTYEQYF. CDR3 nucleotide sequence: TGTGCCAGCAGGATGGAGGGCTCGACCTACGAGCAGTACTTC.

The rearrangement links TRBV27 to TRBJ2-5; 7 nucleotides agree with TRBD2. Germline V CDR1 and CDR2: MNHEY, SMNVEV (reference sequence). V shed 6 bases and J 7 bases; nucleotides not matched to a gene: 2. The CDR3 loop spans 11 amino acids. CDR3 in amino acids: CASSGEGTQYF. The CDR3 DNA reads as TGTGCCAGCAGCGGGGAGGGGACCCAGTACTTC.